The 31 T cell receptor beta chains below were found in one sample sequenced in a study of blood T cells in healthy people across ages. Using a J-beta primer mix together with a sample-barcoded 5' primer, a second PCR was run for roughly 6 to 11 cycles. TCRdb redid the calling of the 5' RACE reads with MiXCR, one entry per CDR3 protein. Seen here are some 710,000 distinct CDR3 sequences, approximately 22% observed once, and the top ten hold around a fifth. The sample comprised blood. The receptors derive from a man between 65 and 85 years old in good health.

The rearrangement links TRBV12-3 or TRBV12-4 to TRBJ2-1, with D hard to call. V was cut by 1 base and J by 6 bases, with 10 bases left in between. This CDR3 spans 14 amino acids. CDR3 amino acids: CASSLGMVGNEQFF. The CDR3, as DNA: TGTGCCAGCAGTTTAGGGATGGTCGGCAATGAGCAGTTCTTC.

The J gene is TRBJ2-3, the V gene TRBV20-1; 10 bases line up with TRBD2. V dropped 2 bases and J dropped 4; count of bases not matched to a gene: 6. Germline V gene sequence: CDR1 DFQATT, CDR2 SNEGSKA (reference sequence). The CDR3 runs to 15 residues. In DNA form, the CDR3 reads TGCAGTGCTAGAAGGCTAGCGGGAGACGCAGATACGCAGTATTTT. Translating gives CSARRLAGDADTQYF.

This chain joins TRBV6-2 or TRBV6-3 and TRBJ2-5; 9 bases are shared with TRBD2. The J call could be wrong; TRBJ2-7 is a better fit for the DNA end. The CDR3 runs 15 residues. Germline V lookup: CDR1 MNHEY, CDR2 SVGEGT. This chain's CDR3 is CASSTGTSGSYEQYV. The CDR3 DNA sequence: TGTGCCAGCAGTACGGGAACTAGCGGGTCCTACGAGCAGTACGTC.

This chain uses TRBV6-5 with TRBJ2-3; D might be TRBD1 or TRBD2, each matching 7 bases. V was trimmed by 5 bases and J by 2 bases, leaving 17 bases between them. In germline, CDR1 is MNHEY, CDR2 SVGAGI. This CDR3 spans 16 amino acids. In DNA form, the CDR3 reads TGTGCCAGCAGTAACCGACAGGGAGGGACCACAGATACGCAGTATTTT. Protein: CASSNRQGGTTDTQYF.

The V and J genes are TRBV20-1 and TRBJ2-7, with TRBD1 identical over 8 bases. Looked up from germline, CDR1 is DFQATT and CDR2 is SNEGSKA (reference sequence). This CDR3 contains 14 residues. Trimming cost V 5 bases and J 2 bases; bases outside gene matches: 8. The CDR3: CSAGRTGRTYEQYF. Here the CDR3 DNA reads TGCAGTGCTGGCCGGACAGGGCGGACCTACGAGCAGTACTTC.

This clonotype was counted ten times or more. This chain links TRBV29-1 with TRBJ1-4; D is ambiguous. Between the trimmed V and J ends, which lost 1 base and 1 base, there was a span of 7 bases. The CDR3 totals 14 residues. Germline V gene lookup returns CDR1 SQVTM and CDR2 ANQGSEA. DNA for the CDR3: TGCAGCGTTGAAGGGACGGGAACTAATGAAAAACTGTTTTTT. Translation: CSVEGTGTNEKLFF.

This clonotype has a handful of counts. V usage is TRBV6-1 and J usage is TRBJ1-1; a possible D gene is TRBD1 (5 bases). V lost 8 bases and J 5 bases, leaving 18 bases between the germline ends. The CDR3 runs 14 residues. CDR1 is MNHNS, CDR2 SASEGT, per germline. DNA for the CDR3: TGTGCCAGCGCCCGGGACGAAGAGAATACTGAAGCTTTCTTT. It codes for CASARDEENTEAFF.

This clonotype was counted between two and nine times. The chain joins TRBV3-1 to TRBJ2-1; D not certain. The CDR3 totals 12 residues. Germline CDR1 reads LGHDT; CDR2 reads YNNKEL (reference sequence). V was clipped by 3 bases and J by 10 bases, with 10 bases between them. The CDR3 reads CASSQGSREQFF. The CDR3 DNA is TGTGCCAGCAGCCAGGGTTCCCGGGAGCAGTTCTTC.

As concerns this clonotype: One end of the junction is discordant with germline, which a read error may explain. V and J are TRBV12-3 or TRBV12-4 and TRBJ2-3, with D unclear. The CDR3 length is 11 residues. The CDR3, as DNA: TGTGCCAGCAGGTTAGTAGATGCGCAGTATTTT. It yields the protein CASRLVDAQYF.

This clonotype was counted a few times. The V call is TRBV5-5, the J call TRBJ1-2; D not certain. The CDR3 has 15 amino acids. V was clipped by 0 bases and J by 6 bases, with 15 bases between them. Germline assignment: CDR1 SGHKS and CDR2 YYEKEE (reference sequence). The CDR3 loop is CASSLAPGPGDGYTF. The CDR3, as DNA: TGTGCCAGCAGCTTGGCCCCGGGCCCCGGGGATGGCTACACCTTC.

This clonotype was observed a handful of times. The chain is built from TRBV20-1 and TRBJ2-3; D not certain. Between the trimmed V and J ends, which lost 1 base and 0 bases, there was a span of 5 bases. The CDR3 runs to 13 residues. CDR1 DFQATT and CDR2 SNEGSKA come from the germline V gene (reference sequence). CDR3 sequence reads: CSARVRSTDTQYF. Here the CDR3 DNA reads TGCAGTGCTAGAGTCAGAAGCACAGATACGCAGTATTTT.

This clonotype has only a few counts. In DNA, the CDR3 is TGCGCCAGCAGCCAAACCGGGACACCTAACACAGATACGCAGTATTTT. Its protein is CASSQTGTPNTDTQYF. This chain uses TRBV5-1 with TRBJ2-3, with a tentative D call TRBD1 (6 bases). This CDR3 region has 16 residues. The germline gives CDR1 SGHRS, CDR2 YFSETQ. V lost 4 bases, J lost 2 bases, and 17 bases lay in between.

V usage is TRBV11-2 and J usage is TRBJ2-3; TRBD2 might be the D (5 bases). Trimming pared 5 bases from V and 6 bases from J, leaving 18 bases between. CDR3 size: 15 residues. Germline V gives CDR1 SGHAT, CDR2 FQNNGV. As DNA, the CDR3 is TGTGCCAGCAGCCCATGGGCCGGGGATTTGGATACGCAGTATTTT. Translating gives CASSPWAGDLDTQYF.

The chain combines TRBV12-3 or TRBV12-4 with TRBJ1-2; 8 bases match TRBD1. J lost 2 bases, V lost 5 bases, and 4 bases had no gene match. The CDR3 runs to 14 residues. This CDR3 is CASSTQGANYGYTF. DNA of the CDR3: TGTGCCAGCAGTACGCAGGGGGCAAACTATGGCTACACCTTC.

The chain joins TRBV10-2 to TRBJ2-5; D possibly uses TRBD1 or TRBD2 (5 bases each). CDR3 length: 15 residues. Germline lookup yields CDR1 WSHSY and CDR2 SAAADI. V was shortened by 0 bases and J by 5 bases, with 13 bases between the two germline ends. CDR3 nucleotides: TGCGCCAGCAGTGAGTCCCGGCTAGGGGAGGAGACCCAGTACTTC. Residues: CASSESRLGEETQYF.

This clonotype showed up just a few times. One end of the junction is discordant with germline, which a read error may explain. This sequence joins TRBV12-3 or TRBV12-4 and TRBJ1-1; D is unresolved. CDR3 size: 14 residues. The CDR3 DNA is TGTGCCAGCGGTTTAGGTTCTCGGCGCACTGAAGCTTTCTTT. Amino acid sequence: CASGLGSRRTEAFF.

This chain uses TRBV20-1 with TRBJ1-4; a weak D match, TRBD1 (5 bases). The V end lost 6 bases, the J end lost 4 bases, and 15 bases lay between the germline ends. CDR3 size: 14 residues. CDR1 and CDR2 (germline): DFQATT, SNEGSKA (reference sequence). The CDR3 loop reads CSARGGAGNEKLFF. The CDR3 bases are TGCAGTGCCCGAGGAGGGGCAGGTAATGAAAAACTGTTTTTT.

The chain has TRBV6-5 and TRBJ1-5; D uncertain. The V end was cut by 5 bases, the J end by 3 bases, with 11 bases between. The CDR3 is 14 residues long. Germline V lookup: CDR1 MNHEY, CDR2 SVGAGI. The CDR3: CASSTGRPNQPQHF. DNA for the CDR3: TGTGCCAGCAGTACCGGCAGACCCAATCAGCCCCAGCATTTT.

The CDR3 is CSAPGTLVEADTQYF. Here the CDR3 DNA reads TGCAGTGCCCCCGGGACTCTGGTGGAGGCAGATACGCAGTATTTT. The chain carries TRBV20-1 and TRBJ2-3; D possibly corresponds to TRBD2 (6 bases). CDR1 and CDR2 from the germline V gene are DFQATT and SNEGSKA (reference sequence). The CDR3 consists of 15 residues. Trimming took off 6 bases at V and 4 bases at J, with 20 bases between the two ends.

This clonotype was observed a handful of times. The chain couples TRBV23-1 to TRBJ2-1; no clear D gene. TRBV23-1 is identified as an open reading frame with a role that is uncertain. V lost 3 bases and J lost 0, with 15 bases in between. The CDR3 totals 17 residues. This CDR3 is CASSQASVRSSYNEQFF. CDR3 DNA sequence: TGCGCCAGCAGTCAGGCCTCAGTCCGATCCTCCTACAATGAGCAGTTCTTC.

A single count supports this clonotype. V usage is TRBV7-3 and J usage is TRBJ1-1; TRBD1 is a possible D gene (6 bases). V was shortened by 2 bases and J by 4 bases, with 17 bases between the two germline ends. The CDR3 covers 16 residues. Per the germline V gene, CDR1 is SGHTA and CDR2 is FQGTGA. This CDR3 reads CASSLLGGARATEAFF. CDR3 nucleotide sequence: TGTGCCAGCAGCTTATTGGGGGGCGCGAGAGCCACTGAAGCTTTCTTT.

V gene TRBV6-2 or TRBV6-3 combines with J gene TRBJ2-1, with D possibly TRBD1 on 5 matching bases. The J call may be incorrect, as the DNA end agrees better with TRBJ2-7. Looked up from germline, CDR1 is MNHEY and CDR2 is SVGEGT. The CDR3 is made up of 15 amino acids. The DNA of the CDR3 is TGTGCCAGCAGAAAGCAGGGAAATCCCCTCTACGAGCAGTACTTC. It codes for CASRKQGNPLYEQYF.

A few counts support this clonotype. V is TRBV7-9 and J is TRBJ2-7; 10 bases agree with TRBD2. The tail of the sequence fits TRBJ2-5 better, so the J call may be wrong. In germline, CDR1 is SEHNR, CDR2 FQNEAQ (reference sequence). CDR3 size: 17 residues. CDR3 loop: CASSWSSGGPIKETQYF. Here the CDR3 DNA reads TGTGCCAGCAGCTGGTCTAGCGGGGGCCCAATAAAAGAGACCCAGTACTTC.

J is TRBJ2-2 and V is TRBV7-9; 8 positions agree with TRBD1. The CDR3 spans 15 residues. Trimming removed 3 bases from V and 5 bases from J; junction bases left unmatched: 5. CDR1 SEHNR and CDR2 FQNEAQ come from the germline V gene (reference sequence). DNA of the CDR3: TGTGCCAGCAGCTTGGGACAGGTGGAAACCGGGGAGCTGTTTTTT. Amino acid sequence: CASSLGQVETGELFF.

The gene calls are TRBV12-3 or TRBV12-4 and TRBJ2-4; D gene uncertain. CDR3 length: 14 residues. The V gene lost 3 bases and the J gene lost 8 bases, with 14 bases spanning the gap. Here the CDR3 reads CASSFGGPKDIQYF. CDR3 bases: TGTGCCAGCAGTTTCGGCGGACCGAAGGACATTCAGTACTTC.

This clonotype has only a few counts. V and J are TRBV7-9 and TRBJ1-2, with D perhaps matching TRBD1 (5 bases). There are 13 residues in the CDR3. Germline loops: CDR1 SEHNR, CDR2 FQNEAQ (reference sequence). Deletions cut 1 base from V and 5 bases from J, with 8 bases between. CDR3 DNA sequence: TGTGCCAGCAGCTTAGAGGCAGGGTATGGCTACACCTTC. This encodes CASSLEAGYGYTF.

The chain recombines TRBV12-3 or TRBV12-4 with TRBJ2-2; D unclear. There are 16 residues in the CDR3. The germline V and J ends were trimmed by 1 base and 7 bases, with 16 bases remaining between them. CDR3: CASSLGALSNGGELFF. As DNA, the CDR3 is TGTGCCAGCAGTTTAGGGGCCCTCTCGAACGGCGGGGAGCTGTTTTTT.

This chain uses TRBV29-1 with TRBJ1-5; 12 bases are shared with TRBD1. Germline CDR1 and CDR2: SQVTM and ANQGSEA. Unmatched junction bases numbered 7, after V lost 3 bases and J lost 1 base. There are 17 residues in the CDR3. The CDR3: CSVEFLGTGGSNQPQHF. The CDR3 DNA reads TGCAGCGTTGAGTTCCTAGGGACAGGGGGCAGCAATCAGCCCCAGCATTTT. The full variable domain, completed using reference TRBV29-1 and TRBJ1-5, is SAVISQKPSRDICQRGTSLTIQCQVDSQVTMMFWYRQQPGQSLTLIATANQGSEATYESGFVIDKFPISRPNLTFSTLTVSNMSPEDSSIYLCSVEFLGTGGSNQPQHFGDGTRLSIL.

V gene TRBV19 combines with J gene TRBJ1-5; D is undetermined. The V and J ends lost 4 bases and 5 bases respectively, with 9 bases between them. CDR3 length: 13 amino acids. From germline, CDR1 is LNHDA and CDR2 SQIVND (reference sequence). DNA of the CDR3: TGTGCCAGTAGTAACAGTGTAGATCAGCCCCAGCATTTT. It translates to CASSNSVDQPQHF. Supplemented by reference TRBV19 and TRBJ1-5, the full variable domain reads DGGITQSPKYLFRKEGQNVTLSCEQNLNHDAMYWYRQDPGQGLRLIYYSQIVNDFQKGDIAEGYSVSREKKESFPLTVTSAQKNPTAFYLCASSNSVDQPQHFGDGTRLSIL.

The chain combines TRBV20-1 with TRBJ2-5; 11 bases fit TRBD2. The junction had 2 bases not matched to a gene; V was cut back by 3 bases and J by 2 bases. Germline V lookup: CDR1 DFQATT, CDR2 SNEGSKA (reference sequence). The CDR3 contains 14 residues. The CDR3 sequence: CSARRLAGQETQYF. The CDR3 DNA sequence: TGCAGTGCTAGGCGACTAGCGGGACAAGAGACCCAGTACTTC.

This clonotype was counted only a few times. This chain joins TRBV5-1 and TRBJ2-3; 7 positions match TRBD1. Germline values: CDR1 SGHRS, CDR2 YFSETQ. The CDR3 loop spans 15 amino acids. V was pared by 4 bases and J by 3 bases, with 8 bases of the junction left unmatched. The CDR3 here is CASSLGTGVTDTQYF. The CDR3 nucleotides are TGCGCCAGCAGCCTCGGAACAGGGGTAACAGATACGCAGTATTTT.